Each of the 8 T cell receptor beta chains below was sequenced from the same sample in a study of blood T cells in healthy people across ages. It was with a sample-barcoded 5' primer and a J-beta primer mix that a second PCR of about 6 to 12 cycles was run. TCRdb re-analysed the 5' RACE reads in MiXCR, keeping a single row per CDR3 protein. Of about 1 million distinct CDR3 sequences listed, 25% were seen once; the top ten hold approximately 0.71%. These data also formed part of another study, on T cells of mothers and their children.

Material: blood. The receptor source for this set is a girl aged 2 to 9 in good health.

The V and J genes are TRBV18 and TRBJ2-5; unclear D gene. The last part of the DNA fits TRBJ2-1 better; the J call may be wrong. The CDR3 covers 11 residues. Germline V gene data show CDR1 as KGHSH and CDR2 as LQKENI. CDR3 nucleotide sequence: TGTGCCAGCTCACCAACTAATGAGCAGTTCTTC. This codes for CASSPTNEQFF.

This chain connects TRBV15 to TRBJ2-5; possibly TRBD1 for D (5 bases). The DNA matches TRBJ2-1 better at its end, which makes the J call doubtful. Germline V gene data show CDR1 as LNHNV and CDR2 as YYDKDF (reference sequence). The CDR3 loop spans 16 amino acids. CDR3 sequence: CATSRERQGSTNEQFF. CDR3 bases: TGTGCCACCAGCAGAGAGAGGCAGGGATCCACCAATGAGCAGTTCTTC.

The CDR3 reads CASSQQRLAQETQYF. The CDR3 nucleotides read TGCGCCAGCAGCCAACAACGACTAGCCCAAGAGACCCAGTACTTC. The chain carries TRBV4-3 and TRBJ2-5; 7 bases line up with TRBD2. Unmatched junction bases numbered 4, after V lost 2 bases and J lost 1 base. Germline V gene sequence: CDR1 LGHNA, CDR2 YSLEER. The CDR3 runs to 15 residues.

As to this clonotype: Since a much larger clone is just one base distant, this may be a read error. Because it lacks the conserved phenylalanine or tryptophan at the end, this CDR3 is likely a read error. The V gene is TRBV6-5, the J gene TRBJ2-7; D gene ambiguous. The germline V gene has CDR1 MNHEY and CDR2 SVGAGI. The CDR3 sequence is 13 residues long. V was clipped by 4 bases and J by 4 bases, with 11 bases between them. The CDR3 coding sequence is TGTGCCAGCAGTTTACAACCCCTTTACGAGCAGTACCTC. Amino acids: CASSLQPLYEQYL.

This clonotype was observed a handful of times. The CDR3 nucleotides read TGTGCCAGCAGTCTGGGCGGTCCAGCCTTGTGGGAGACCCAGTACTTC. This gives the protein CASSLGGPALWETQYF. This rearrangement joins TRBV28 to TRBJ2-5; D call uncertain. Trimming took 5 bases from V and 5 from J, leaving 21 bases between them. CDR1 MDHEN and CDR2 SYDVKM come from the germline V gene. The CDR3 loop spans 16 amino acids.

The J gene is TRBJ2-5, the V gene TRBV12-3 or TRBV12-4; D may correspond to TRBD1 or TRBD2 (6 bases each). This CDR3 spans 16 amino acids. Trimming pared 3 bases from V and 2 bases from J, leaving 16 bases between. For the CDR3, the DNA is TGTGCCAGCAGTTTCGGGGGTGGGGGCTTTCAAGAGACCCAGTACTTC. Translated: CASSFGGGGFQETQYF.

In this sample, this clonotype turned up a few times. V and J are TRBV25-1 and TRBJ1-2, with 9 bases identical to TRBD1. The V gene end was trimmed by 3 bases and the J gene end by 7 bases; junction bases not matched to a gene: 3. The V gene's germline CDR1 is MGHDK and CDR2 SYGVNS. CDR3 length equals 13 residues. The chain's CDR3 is CASSDTGGLGYTF. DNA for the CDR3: TGTGCCAGCAGTGATACAGGGGGCCTTGGCTACACCTTC.

In DNA, the CDR3 is TGCAGCGTTGCCCCGACAGGGGCTAGCACAGATACGCAGTATTTT. It translates to CSVAPTGASTDTQYF. The chain combines TRBV29-1 with TRBJ2-3; TRBD1 agrees at 8 bases. Germline CDR1 is SQVTM and CDR2 is ANQGSEA. V lost 4 bases, J lost 0 bases, and 6 bases stayed unmatched. The CDR3 consists of 15 residues.